These 30 T cell receptor beta chains originate from one sample sequenced in a study of blood T cell repertoires in COVID-19. This table comes from immunoSEQ multiplex PCR, and its TCRdb copy is limited to in-frame clones, with some not included. The sample holds just over 300,000 clones, 85% to 90% seen once. The sequenced sample was PBMCs or T cells enriched from blood (not recorded which). Receptors originate from a man aged 25 to 40 who had recovered from COVID-19.

Details on this clone: The junction and the germline gene differ at one end; a read error may be behind it. The chain uses TRBV18 and TRBJ1-4; 7 bases agree with TRBD1. CDR3 length: 15 amino acids. CDR1 and CDR2 from the germline V gene are KGHSH and LQKENI. CDR3 coding DNA: TGTGCCAGCTCATCACCGGCGACAGGGAATGAAAAACTGTTTTTT. Protein product: CASSSPATGNEKLFF.

The chain joins TRBV11-2 to TRBJ1-2; D remains unclear. The CDR3 extends over 14 amino acids. CDR1 SGHAT and CDR2 FQNNGV come from the germline V gene. The V end was cut by 4 bases, the J end by 6 bases, with 15 bases between. The CDR3: CASSSIVRFNGYTF. The CDR3 DNA follows: TGTGCCAGCAGCTCGATAGTGAGATTCAATGGCTACACCTTC.

The J gene is TRBJ2-5, the V gene TRBV5-1, with 7 bases aligning to TRBD1. Germline trimming cut 4 bases from V and 2 bases from J; bases unmatched to any gene: 8. The CDR3 is 15 residues long. Germline loops: CDR1 SGHRS, CDR2 YFSETQ. CDR3 sequence: CASSPIQTGQETQYF. CDR3 DNA sequence: TGCGCCAGCAGCCCAATCCAGACAGGGCAAGAGACCCAGTACTTC.

This chain connects TRBV10-2 to TRBJ2-2, with TRBD1 as a possible D gene (5 bases). Trimming left V 6 bases short and J 5 bases short, with 7 bases between. The CDR3 extends over 12 amino acids. Germline values: CDR1 WSHSY, CDR2 SAAADI. As DNA, the CDR3 is TGCGCCAGCAGGACAGTTACCGGGGAGCTGTTTTTT. Residues: CASRTVTGELFF.

The V gene is TRBV2, the J gene TRBJ2-1, with TRBD2 matching 12 bases. V dropped 6 bases and J dropped 7; count of bases not matched to a gene: 4. This CDR3 spans 14 amino acids. The V gene's germline CDR1 is SNHLY and CDR2 FYNNEI. The CDR3 is CASRLAGGRNEQFF. CDR3 nucleotide sequence: TGTGCCAGCAGACTAGCGGGGGGCAGGAATGAGCAGTTCTTC.

J is TRBJ2-7 and V is TRBV6-6; 7 bases are a match to TRBD1. The CDR3 runs to 14 residues. V lost 0 bases and J lost 3; bases outside the gene matches: 2. From germline, CDR1 is MNHNY and CDR2 SVGAGI (reference sequence). CDR3 DNA sequence: TGTGCCAGCAGTTACTCAAGGACAGGCTACGAGCAGTACTTC. This encodes CASSYSRTGYEQYF.

V gene TRBV21-1 combines with J gene TRBJ2-4; the DNA was not compared with TRBD2, the D call given in the table. TRBV21-1 is a known pseudogene. The CDR3 has 16 amino acids. The DNA of the CDR3 is TGTGCCAGCAGCAGAGGCTTGCCTGTAGCCAAAAACATTCAGTACTTC. It specifies CASSRGLPVAKNIQYF.

The chain recombines TRBV5-1 with TRBJ1-2; TRBD1 matches at 9 bases. This CDR3 spans 14 amino acids. V shed 0 bases and J 10 bases; nucleotides not matched to a gene: 7. Germline V gene lookup returns CDR1 SGHRS and CDR2 YFSETQ. As DNA, the CDR3 is TGCGCCAGCAGCTTGGCCGGGACAGGGATTGACTACACCTTC. Amino acids: CASSLAGTGIDYTF. Combining the CDR3 with reference TRBV5-1 and TRBJ1-2 gives the whole variable domain KAGVTQTPRYLIKTRGQQVTLSCSPISGHRSVSWYQQTPGQGLQFLFEYFSETQRNKGNFPGRFSGRQFSNSRSEMNVSTLELGDSALYLCASSLAGTGIDYTFGSGTRLTVV.

The V and J genes are TRBV20-1 and TRBJ1-2; D is undetermined. The CDR3 consists of 12 residues. From germline, CDR1 is DFQATT and CDR2 SNEGSKA (reference sequence). Trimming shortened V by 3 bases and J by 3 bases, and 8 bases separated the two germline ends. In nucleotides, the CDR3 is TGCAGTGCTAGTCGGGTTGACTATGGCTACACCTTC. As protein: CSASRVDYGYTF.

The V call is TRBV5-4, the J call TRBJ1-4; possible D gene TRBD1, 5 bases. Germline V gene sequence: CDR1 SGHNT, CDR2 YYREEE (reference sequence). Deletions cut 4 bases from V and 8 bases from J, with 21 bases between. The CDR3 consists of 16 residues. The CDR3 nucleotides read TGTGCCAGCAGCCACGGGACTGACCCGGGGCGGGAAAAACTGTTTTTT. Translating gives CASSHGTDPGREKLFF.

CDR3 DNA sequence: TGTGCCAGCTCGCAGACTAGTTCCGGGGCCAACGTCCTGACTTTC. Its protein is CASSQTSSGANVLTF. The rearrangement uses TRBV18 and TRBJ2-6; possibly TRBD2 for D (6 bases). CDR3 size: 15 residues. V shed 6 bases and J shed 4 bases, with 13 bases lying between them. The V gene's germline CDR1 is KGHSH and CDR2 LQKENI. Full variable domain (outside the CDR3, taken from reference TRBV18 and TRBJ2-6): NAGVMQNPRHLVRRRGQEARLRCSPMKGHSHVYWYRQLPEEGLKFMVYLQKENIIDESGMPKERFSAEFPKEGPSILRIQQVVRGDSAAYFCASSQTSSGANVLTFGAGSRLTVL.

This clone has a single count. The gene calls are TRBV27 and TRBJ2-5, with 9 bases matching TRBD1. Germline lookup yields CDR1 MNHEY and CDR2 SMNVEV (reference sequence). The CDR3 runs to 16 residues. Unmatched junction bases numbered 14, after V lost 10 bases and J lost 2 bases. In DNA form, the CDR3 reads TGTGCCATCTCCTCTTTCGACAGGGGGGAGCAAGAGACCCAGTACTTC. Its translation: CAISSFDRGEQETQYF.

This sequence joins TRBV28 and TRBJ1-1; D ambiguous. From germline, CDR1 is MDHEN and CDR2 SYDVKM. The CDR3 runs 13 residues. V lost 11 bases, J lost 1 base, and 14 bases lay in between. The CDR3 sequence: CAVPGNGNTEAFF. CDR3 DNA: TGTGCCGTACCCGGGAACGGGAACACTGAAGCTTTCTTT. The variable domain in full, with the rest retrieved from reference TRBV28 and TRBJ1-1, is DVKVTQSSRYLVKRTGEKVFLECVQDMDHENMFWYRQDPGLGLRLIYFSYDVKMKEKGDIPEGYSVSREKKERFSLILESASTNQTSMYLCAVPGNGNTEAFFGQGTRLTVV.

In this sample, this clone turned up a few times. J is TRBJ1-4 and V is TRBV15; D is undetermined. V was clipped by 3 bases and J by 10 bases, with 9 bases between them. The V gene's germline CDR1 is LNHNV and CDR2 YYDKDF (reference sequence). The CDR3 length is 12 residues. The CDR3 region is CATSRPRGKLFF. DNA of the CDR3: TGTGCCACCAGCAGGCCCCGGGGAAAACTGTTTTTT. Full variable domain (rest looked up from reference TRBV15 and TRBJ1-4): DAMVIQNPRYQVTQFGKPVTLSCSQTLNHNVMYWYQQKSSQAPKLLFHYYDKDFNNEADTPDNFQSRRPNTSFCFLDIRSPGLGDTAMYLCATSRPRGKLFFGSGTQLSVL.

The gene calls are TRBV19 and TRBJ2-5; TRBD2 matches at 7 bases. Trimming cost V 10 bases and J 4 bases; bases outside gene matches: 6. Per germline, CDR1 LNHDA and CDR2 SQIVND (reference sequence). The CDR3 totals 12 residues. Here the CDR3 reads CATSTSRETQYF. The DNA for the CDR3 is TGTGCCACTTCGACTAGCCGAGAGACCCAGTACTTC.

This sequence joins TRBV10-3 and TRBJ2-5; TRBD2 aligns across 8 bases. CDR3 length: 17 residues. CDR1 ENHRY and CDR2 SYGVKD come from the germline V gene. Losses at the gene ends were 6 bases for V and 1 base for J; bases not matched to a gene: 13. The CDR3 coding sequence is TGTGCCATCAGGGGGAGTAGCGGGACGATCGGCCAAGAGACCCAGTACTTC. This codes for CAIRGSSGTIGQETQYF.

The CDR3, as DNA: TGTGCCAGCAGCTCTCTCGGTAGCGGGACCACAACCTACGAGCAGTACTTC. It is translated as CASSSLGSGTTTYEQYF. V usage is TRBV11-2 and J usage is TRBJ2-7; 8 bases are a match to TRBD2. CDR1 and CDR2 from the germline V gene are SGHAT and FQNNGV. V lost 4 bases and J lost 2; bases outside the gene matches: 13. The CDR3 loop spans 17 amino acids.

This rearrangement joins TRBV6-5 to TRBJ1-2, with D unresolved. Germline V CDR1 and CDR2: MNHEY, SVGAGI. Trimming pared 7 bases from V and 1 base from J, leaving 10 bases between. The CDR3 runs 13 residues. The CDR3 protein is CASNAGLNYGYTF. CDR3 nucleotide sequence: TGTGCCAGCAACGCCGGACTTAACTATGGCTACACCTTC.

The CDR3 reads CASSPRGPSGTGPREQYF. DNA for the CDR3: TGTGCCAGCAGCCCCCGGGGCCCCTCCGGGACAGGCCCTAGGGAGCAGTACTTC. The chain is built from TRBV3-1 (or the pseudogene TRBV3-2) and TRBJ2-7, with 8 bases identical to TRBD1. Germline CDR1 and CDR2: LGHDT and YNNKEL (reference sequence). J gave up 7 bases and V 4 bases, and 21 bases lay outside the gene matches. CDR3 length equals 18 residues.

The chain has TRBV12-3 or TRBV12-4 and TRBJ2-1; no clear D gene. Trimming stripped 10 bases from V and 8 bases from J, with 15 bases between. This CDR3 comprises 12 residues. The CDR3 loop is CATRPGWDEQFF. CDR3 bases: TGTGCCACCCGACCAGGTTGGGATGAGCAGTTCTTC.

This chain's CDR3 is CASSQLIGGQGTEAFF. The DNA of the CDR3 is TGTGCCAGCAGCCAGTTGATCGGGGGGCAGGGCACTGAAGCTTTCTTT. The chain carries TRBV14 and TRBJ1-1; D may be TRBD1 (6 bases). With 3 bases removed from V and 4 bases from J, the gap between germline ends came to 18 bases. CDR1 and CDR2 (germline): SGHDN, FVKESK. The CDR3 runs 16 residues.

The genes are TRBV27 and TRBJ2-4, with D maybe TRBD2 (6 bases). Germline V gene lookup returns CDR1 MNHEY and CDR2 SMNVEV (reference sequence). Trimming removed 5 bases from V and 1 base from J, with 15 bases in between. This CDR3 has 16 residues. CDR3 loop: CASSPLPGRAKNIQYF. The CDR3 DNA is TGTGCCAGCAGTCCCCTCCCAGGGAGGGCCAAAAACATTCAGTACTTC.

V is TRBV5-6 and J is TRBJ2-1; no clear D. V lost 0 bases to trimming and J lost 0 bases, with 7 bases between them. The CDR3 consists of 15 residues. Germline V CDR1 and CDR2: SGHDT, YYEEEE. The CDR3 sequence is CASSLVPGSYNEQFF. In DNA, the CDR3 is TGTGCCAGCAGCTTGGTTCCGGGCTCCTACAATGAGCAGTTCTTC.

The count of this clone is one. The DNA of the CDR3 is TGTGCCAGCAGGCCGACTAGTATCGCAAACATTCAGTACTTC. Translated: CASRPTSIANIQYF. The V call is TRBV3-1 (or the pseudogene TRBV3-2), the J call TRBJ2-4, with D tentatively TRBD2 (6 bases). Between the trimmed V and J ends, which lost 6 bases and 6 bases, there was a span of 15 bases. The germline V gene has CDR1 LGHDT and CDR2 YNNKEL (reference sequence). The CDR3 length is 14 residues.

The chain joins TRBV18 to TRBJ2-3; TRBD1 agrees at 7 bases. The CDR3 runs 15 residues. The germline V gene encodes CDR1 KGHSH and CDR2 LQKENI. V shed 2 bases, J shed 3 bases, and the junction held 5 bases outside the gene matches. The CDR3 reads CASSPRRQGTDTQYF. Written as DNA, the CDR3 is TGTGCCAGCTCACCAAGGAGACAGGGAACAGATACGCAGTATTTT.

The CDR3, as DNA: TGTGCCAGCAGCTTAAATACAGGGGGAGGCACTGAAGCTTTCTTT. Translation gives CASSLNTGGGTEAFF. V usage is TRBV7-8 and J usage is TRBJ1-1, with 8 bases fitting TRBD1. The CDR3 contains 15 residues. Germline CDR1 is SGHVS and CDR2 is FQNEAQ. The V gene end was trimmed by 2 bases and the J gene end by 4 bases; junction bases not matched to a gene: 6.

The gene calls are TRBV5-6 and TRBJ1-2; D is unclear. Per the germline V gene, CDR1 is SGHDT and CDR2 is YYEEEE. With 1 base removed from V and 9 bases from J, the gap between germline ends came to 13 bases. The CDR3 loop spans 13 amino acids. Here the CDR3 DNA reads TGTGCCAGCAGCTTGTCCCAGGCACTCCGCTACACCTTC. This sequence encodes CASSLSQALRYTF. Filled out from reference TRBV5-6 and TRBJ1-2, the complete variable domain reads DAGVTQSPTHLIKTRGQQVTLRCSPKSGHDTVSWYQQALGQGPQFIFQYYEEEERQRGNFPDRFSGHQFPNYSSELNVNALLLGDSALYLCASSLSQALRYTFGSGTRLTVV.

The V gene is TRBV14, the J gene TRBJ1-2, with TRBD1 as a possible D gene (6 bases). This CDR3 region has 15 residues. Trimming stripped 0 bases from V and 7 bases from J, with 15 bases between. Germline V gives CDR1 SGHDN, CDR2 FVKESK. The chain's CDR3 is CASSQDLPGEGGYTF. CDR3 bases: TGTGCCAGCAGCCAAGATCTCCCAGGGGAAGGTGGCTACACCTTC.

The chain employs TRBV6-5 and TRBJ2-7; D gene ambiguous. Trimming took 8 bases from V and 6 from J, leaving 8 bases between them. CDR3 length: 10 residues. Germline loops: CDR1 MNHEY, CDR2 SVGAGI. DNA of the CDR3: TGTGCCAGCCGTTCAGGCGAGCAGTACTTC. It encodes CASRSGEQYF.

This clone was detected once. This chain links TRBV5-1 with TRBJ1-4; D not certain. The CDR3 covers 15 residues. CDR1 SGHRS and CDR2 YFSETQ come from the germline V gene. V dropped 4 bases and J dropped 3 bases, with 13 bases sitting between them. CDR3 coding DNA: TGCGCCAGCAGCCTGATAGGGAGACCTAATGAAAAACTGTTTTTT. Translated, it gives CASSLIGRPNEKLFF.